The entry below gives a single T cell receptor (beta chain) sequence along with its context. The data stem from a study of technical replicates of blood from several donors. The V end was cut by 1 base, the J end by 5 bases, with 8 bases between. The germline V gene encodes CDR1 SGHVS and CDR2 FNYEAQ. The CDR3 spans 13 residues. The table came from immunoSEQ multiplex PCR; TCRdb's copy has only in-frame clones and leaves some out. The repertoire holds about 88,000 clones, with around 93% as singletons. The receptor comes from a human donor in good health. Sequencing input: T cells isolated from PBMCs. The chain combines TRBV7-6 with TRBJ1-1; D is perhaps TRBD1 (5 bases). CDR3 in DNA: TGTGCCAGCAGCTTAGGTGGGGGGACTGAAGCTTTCTTT. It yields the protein CASSLGGGTEAFF.